The sequence of this T cell receptor (beta chain) was determined in a study of cytomegalovirus exposure and HLA in healthy donors. General study points: Most CMV-associated TCR beta chains were later found to appear HLA-restricted.

As concerns this clone: No antigen is known for it.

The CDR3 is made up of 16 amino acids. Per the germline V gene, CDR1 is SGDLS and CDR2 is YYNGEE. J was trimmed by 7 bases and V by 0 bases; bases with no gene match: 11. The PCR contained 60 Vbeta and 13 Jbeta primers. Libraries were prepared by immunoSEQ multiplex PCR; TCRdb keeps only in-frame clonotypes and omits some of them. The sample includes some 130,000 clones, about three quarters of them seen just once. The chain is built from TRBV9 and TRBJ1-2, with 8 bases fitting TRBD1. The TCR comes from a middle-aged woman in good health and CMV-seronegative. The sample consisted of PBMCs. CDR3 in DNA: TGTGCCAGCAGCGTAGACCCGGGACAGGTTTCTGGTGGCTACACCTTC. This codes for CASSVDPGQVSGGYTF.